Each of the 21 T cell receptor beta chains below was sequenced from the same sample in a study of PD-1 blockade in classical Hodgkin lymphoma. Only in-frame clones appear in the TCRdb table, and some are missing; sequencing was by immunoSEQ multiplex PCR. This sample has 15,000 to 20,000 clones, with about 81% found just once. Every one of the patients relapsed after autologous stem cell transplantation (brentuximab vedotin exposure was variable). The sequences come from peripheral blood mononuclear cells (PBMCs), collected at baseline. These receptors were obtained from a human donor with classical Hodgkin lymphoma.

This clone is deemed medium-sized (0.01 to 0.1%). The gene calls are TRBV14 and TRBJ2-7; D is unclear. The germline gives CDR1 SGHDN, CDR2 FVKESK. The V and J ends lost 1 base and 7 bases respectively, with 11 bases between them. There are 13 residues in the CDR3. The CDR3 bases are TGTGCCAGCAGCCAAGCTGTCTTTGGGGAGCAGTACTTC. Amino acids: CASSQAVFGEQYF. Variable domain in full (rest from reference TRBV14 and TRBJ2-7): EAGVTQFPSHSVIEKGQTVTLRCDPISGHDNLYWYRRVMGKEIKFLLHFVKESKQDESGMPNNRFLAERTGGTYSTLKVQPAELEDSGVYFCASSQAVFGEQYFGPGTRLTVT.

This clone showed up just once. The chain couples TRBV5-4 to TRBJ1-1, with D uncertain. The CDR3 extends over 13 amino acids. V was pared by 2 bases and J by 4 bases, with 9 bases between. Looked up from germline, CDR1 is SGHNT and CDR2 is YYREEE (reference sequence). This CDR3 reads CASSFGVTTEAFF. CDR3 sequence (DNA): TGTGCCAGCAGCTTCGGAGTAACCACTGAAGCTTTCTTT.

The chain employs TRBV5-1 and TRBJ1-2; 9 nucleotides agree with TRBD1. This CDR3 comprises 15 residues. Per the germline V gene, CDR1 is SGHRS and CDR2 is YFSETQ. V lost 4 bases and J lost 6; bases outside the gene matches: 10. CDR3 sequence reads: CASSPGTGRGNGYTF. CDR3 nucleotides: TGCGCCAGCAGCCCGGGGACAGGGCGGGGGAATGGCTACACCTTC.

V and J are TRBV27 and TRBJ1-1; 11 bases agree with TRBD1. Per germline, CDR1 MNHEY and CDR2 SMNVEV (reference sequence). The CDR3 totals 15 residues. The V and J ends lost 4 bases and 4 bases, in that order; junction bases with no gene match: 5. The CDR3 here is CASSSRDRGGTEAFF. In DNA form, the CDR3 reads TGTGCCAGCAGTTCCCGGGACAGGGGGGGCACTGAAGCTTTCTTT.

By its share, this clone is medium-sized. The chain combines TRBV7-2 with TRBJ1-5; TRBD1 matches 8 bases. This CDR3 has 14 residues. CDR1 is SGHTA, CDR2 FQGNSA, per germline. The junction had 4 bases not matched to a gene; V was cut back by 5 bases and J by 4 bases. Written as DNA, the CDR3 is TGTGCCAGCAGCCCAACAGGGGGGAATCAGCCCCAGCATTTT. Protein sequence: CASSPTGGNQPQHF.

This clone was recorded once. This chain links TRBV6-1 with TRBJ1-6; a weak D match, TRBD1 (6 bases). This CDR3 is built from 16 residues. CDR1 and CDR2 (germline): MNHNS, SASEGT. V lost 2 bases to trimming and J lost 8 bases, with 16 bases between them. The CDR3 loop is CASSEFGGRLDSPLHF. The CDR3 nucleotides are TGTGCCAGCAGTGAATTCGGGGGGCGCCTGGATTCACCCCTCCACTTT.

The chain carries TRBV11-2 and TRBJ1-2; the match to TRBD1 covers 10 bases. The ends lost 6 bases at V and 2 bases at J; junction bases unmatched: 3. This CDR3 contains 14 residues. Per germline, CDR1 SGHAT and CDR2 FQNNGV. CDR3 residues: CASRRGQGNYGYTF. The CDR3 DNA reads TGTGCCAGCAGACGGGGACAGGGGAACTATGGCTACACCTTC.

The chain uses TRBV30 and TRBJ1-2; unclear D gene. The CDR3 has 11 residues. The V end was cut by 5 bases, the J end by 8 bases, with 12 bases between. CDR1 and CDR2 (germline): GTSNPN, SVGIG (reference sequence). The CDR3 DNA is TGTGCCTGGCGACCCCAAGCCGGCTACACCTTC. The encoded protein is CAWRPQAGYTF.

This clone was counted only a few times. This chain joins TRBV5-4 and TRBJ2-1; D is perhaps TRBD2 (5 bases). In germline, CDR1 is SGHNT, CDR2 YYREEE (reference sequence). The CDR3 is 13 residues long. V was pared by 0 bases and J by 8 bases, with 9 bases between. The CDR3 region is CASSLGELDEQFF. The CDR3 nucleotides read TGTGCCAGCAGCTTGGGGGAGTTGGATGAGCAGTTCTTC.

By share, this clone ranks as medium-sized (0.01 to 0.1%). One end of the junction fails to match germline, which may point to a read error. J is TRBJ2-7 and V is TRBV7-7; the D call may be TRBD1 or TRBD2 (5 bases each). Germline CDR1 is SSHAT and CDR2 is FNYEAQ (reference sequence). The CDR3 has 14 amino acids. This CDR3 is CASSLGVGDYEQYF. The CDR3 nucleotides read TGTGCTAGCAGCTTAGGGGTCGGGGACTACGAGCAGTACTTC.

In DNA form, the CDR3 reads TGTGCCAGTAGTCTCCTTTCCGGGGGCGGCTACACCTTC. The encoded protein is CASSLLSGGGYTF. The chain couples TRBV19 to TRBJ1-2; TRBD1 might be the D (6 bases). The germline CDR1 and CDR2 sequences are LNHDA and SQIVND (reference sequence). The ends were cut back, 5 bases at V and 8 bases at J, with 15 bases in the middle. This CDR3 region has 13 residues.

V is TRBV19 and J is TRBJ2-1; D not certain. The germline CDR1 and CDR2 sequences are LNHDA and SQIVND (reference sequence). With 4 bases removed from V and 8 bases from J, the gap between germline ends came to 18 bases. This CDR3 is built from 15 residues. CDR3 sequence: CASSNSRLIIDEQFF. Here the CDR3 DNA reads TGTGCCAGTAGTAATTCCAGGTTGATCATCGATGAGCAGTTCTTC.

The chain recombines TRBV30 with TRBJ2-2; 8 bases align to TRBD1. J was trimmed by 4 bases and V by 3 bases; bases with no gene match: 7. CDR1 GTSNPN and CDR2 SVGIG come from the germline V gene (reference sequence). This CDR3 contains 15 residues. The CDR3 DNA reads as TGTGCCTGGAGGGGGAGACAGGGGAGCACCGGGGAGCTGTTTTTT. Its protein is CAWRGRQGSTGELFF. Complete variable domain (other parts from reference TRBV30 and TRBJ2-2): SQTIHQWPATLVQPVGSPLSLECTVEGTSNPNLYWYRQAAGRGLQLLFYSVGIGQISSEVPQNLSASRPQDRQFILSSKKLLLSDSGFYLCAWRGRQGSTGELFFGEGSRLTVL.

The rearrangement links TRBV7-2 to TRBJ2-1, with 11 bases lining up with TRBD2. The J segment lost 4 bases and the V segment lost 7 bases, leaving 6 bases of the junction unmatched. The germline V gene has CDR1 SGHTA and CDR2 FQGNSA. The CDR3 extends over 15 amino acids. The CDR3 sequence: CASTLTSGGYNEQFF. The CDR3 DNA reads as TGTGCCAGCACACTAACTAGCGGGGGATACAATGAGCAGTTCTTC.

The chain carries TRBV4-2 and TRBJ2-7; 11 bases align to TRBD2. V dropped 5 bases and J dropped 2; count of bases not matched to a gene: 8. Per germline, CDR1 LGHNA and CDR2 YNFKEQ. The CDR3 sequence is 16 residues long. The CDR3 here is CASSFRLAGHTYEQYF. The CDR3, as DNA: TGTGCCAGCAGCTTTCGACTAGCGGGGCACACCTACGAGCAGTACTTC.

In its sample, this clone is medium-sized. At the DNA level, this CDR3 is encoded by other sequences in the same sample as well. The rearrangement joins TRBV2 to TRBJ1-5; 7 bases map to TRBD1. From germline, CDR1 is SNHLY and CDR2 FYNNEI. CDR3 length: 14 residues. Losses at the gene ends were 4 bases for V and 2 bases for J; bases not matched to a gene: 2. The CDR3 is CASSGQGGNQPQHF. In nucleotides, the CDR3 is TGTGCCAGCAGTGGGCAGGGGGGCAATCAGCCCCAGCATTTT.

This chain links TRBV6-1 with TRBJ1-3; D ambiguous. The CDR3 is made up of 11 amino acids. Between the trimmed V and J ends, which lost 11 bases and 2 bases, there was a span of 7 bases. Germline V gives CDR1 MNHNS, CDR2 SASEGT. The CDR3 sequence is CAVEPGNTIYF. DNA of the CDR3: TGTGCCGTCGAGCCTGGAAACACCATATATTTT.

This sequence joins TRBV2 and TRBJ2-5; weak D call: TRBD2 (6 bases). The CDR3 loop spans 15 amino acids. V lost 0 bases to trimming and J lost 5 bases, with 13 bases between them. CDR1 is SNHLY, CDR2 FYNNEI, per germline. CDR3 loop: CASSEAGGSGETQYF. The CDR3 nucleotides are TGTGCCAGCAGTGAAGCGGGGGGTTCGGGGGAGACCCAGTACTTC.

This chain connects TRBV28 to TRBJ1-2, with 8 bases fitting TRBD1. This CDR3 has 15 residues. Germline V gene sequence: CDR1 MDHEN, CDR2 SYDVKM. V lost 5 bases to trimming and J lost 1 base; unmatched junction nucleotides: 6. As DNA, the CDR3 is TGTGCCAGCAGTCGGGACAGGTACTTTAACTATGGCTACACCTTC. The encoded protein is CASSRDRYFNYGYTF.

The chain recombines TRBV18 with TRBJ1-4; the D gene is possibly TRBD1 (6 bases). Germline V gene sequence: CDR1 KGHSH, CDR2 LQKENI. The CDR3 is 17 residues long. Trimming pared 2 bases from V and 1 base from J, leaving 14 bases between. CDR3 bases: TGTGCCAGCTCACCAGTCCAGGGGCGCGGAACTAATGAAAAACTGTTTTTT. It translates to CASSPVQGRGTNEKLFF.

This clone is medium-sized in the sample. The rearrangement joins TRBV6-5 to TRBJ1-1; D is unresolved. The ends were cut back, 6 bases at V and 4 bases at J, with 12 bases in the middle. Germline CDR1 MNHEY, CDR2 SVGAGI. CDR3 length: 13 amino acids. The CDR3 DNA is TGTGCCAGCAGCCCCGGGCTGGTCACTGAAGCTTTCTTT. Translating gives CASSPGLVTEAFF.